These T cell receptor beta chains were read from a single sample in a study of cytotoxic CD8 clonotypes in ibrutinib-treated CLL. Profiling relied on immunoSEQ multiplex PCR, and the TCRdb table lists in-frame clones only, not all of them. The repertoire consists of around 300,000 clones, with about 80% occurring once and the leading ten covering 6.5% to 8.5%. Sequenced here: PBMCs, sampled before ibrutinib treatment. These receptors came from a human donor with chronic lymphocytic leukemia. Each CDR3 is given with its conserved first and last residue. Fields, in order: D gene, J gene, clone size, V gene, CDR3 DNA, CDR3 protein. The D gene is left open where the match is weak. Where a row states a size, it is once, few, many or the class of an expanded clone; other rows omit it.

d_gene: .
j_gene: TRBJ1-1
abundance: .
v_gene: TRBV5-1
CDR3nt: TGCGCCAGCAGCCCGGGACGGACGAACACTGAAGCTTTCTTT
CDR3aa: CASSPGRTNTEAFF

d_gene: TRBD2
j_gene: TRBJ2-2
abundance: .
v_gene: TRBV10-3
CDR3nt: TGTGCCATCAGTGGCTTAGCGGGAGGGACCGGGGAGCTGTTTTTT
CDR3aa: CAISGLAGGTGELFF

d_gene: .
j_gene: TRBJ1-1
abundance: few
v_gene: TRBV19
CDR3nt: TGTGCCAGTAGTATAATGGTGAACACTGAAGCTTTCTTT
CDR3aa: CASSIMVNTEAFF

d_gene: .
j_gene: TRBJ2-2
abundance: .
v_gene: TRBV7-8
CDR3nt: TGTGCCAGCAGCTTGTACACTAGCCCAACCGGGGAGCTGTTTTTT
CDR3aa: CASSLYTSPTGELFF

d_gene: TRBD1
j_gene: TRBJ1-1
abundance: few
v_gene: TRBV11-2
CDR3nt: TGTGCCAGCGGAGGGCAGGGGGCTGAAGCTTTCTTT
CDR3aa: CASGGQGAEAFF

d_gene: TRBD1
j_gene: TRBJ2-5
abundance: .
v_gene: TRBV4-1
CDR3nt: TGCGCCAGCAGCCAAGAGGGGACAGGGTACGAGACCCAGTACTTC
CDR3aa: CASSQEGTGYETQYF

d_gene: .
j_gene: TRBJ1-1
abundance: .
v_gene: TRBV6-5
CDR3nt: TGTGCCAGCAGTTACGGGATTAACACTGAAGCTTTCTTT
CDR3aa: CASSYGINTEAFF

d_gene: TRBD2
j_gene: TRBJ2-7
abundance: .
v_gene: TRBV10-1
CDR3nt: TGCGCCAGCAGTGAGTCTAGCGGGAGGAGTTTTCATGGCTCCTACGAGCAGTACTTC
CDR3aa: CASSESSGRSFHGSYEQYF

d_gene: .
j_gene: TRBJ2-2
abundance: few
v_gene: TRBV7-2
CDR3nt: TGTGCCAGCAGCTTAGCCGGTCTTAGCGCCTACACCGGGGAGCTGTTTTTT
CDR3aa: CASSLAGLSAYTGELFF

d_gene: .
j_gene: TRBJ2-1
abundance: .
v_gene: TRBV7-6
CDR3nt: TGTGCCAGCAGCTTAGAGGTGGGGGGCGAGCAGTTCTTC
CDR3aa: CASSLEVGGEQFF

d_gene: TRBD1
j_gene: TRBJ2-5
abundance: .
v_gene: TRBV27
CDR3nt: TGTGCCAGCAGTTCCCTGGACAGGCCGGAGACCCAGTACTTC
CDR3aa: CASSSLDRPETQYF

d_gene: TRBD2
j_gene: TRBJ2-5
abundance: .
v_gene: TRBV7-2
CDR3nt: TGTGCCAGCAGCTTAGTTAGCGGGAGTTCTGAGACCCAGTACTTC
CDR3aa: CASSLVSGSSETQYF

d_gene: TRBD2
j_gene: TRBJ2-3
abundance: .
v_gene: TRBV5-4
CDR3nt: TGTGCCAGCAGCCTGGACGGGACTAGCGGGACAGATACGCAGTATTTT
CDR3aa: CASSLDGTSGTDTQYF

d_gene: TRBD1
j_gene: TRBJ1-2
abundance: .
v_gene: TRBV7-3
CDR3nt: TGTGCCAGCAGACCAACAGGGGGTGGTGGCTACACCTTC
CDR3aa: CASRPTGGGGYTF

d_gene: TRBD2
j_gene: TRBJ2-2
abundance: .
v_gene: TRBV15
CDR3nt: TGTGCCACCAGGACCCAGACCGGGACTAGCGGGATTTTCGGGGAGCTGTTTTTT
CDR3aa: CATRTQTGTSGIFGELFF

d_gene: .
j_gene: TRBJ1-1
abundance: .
v_gene: TRBV7-3
CDR3nt: TGTGCCAGCAGCCAAGGGGCGCGGACTGAAGCTTTCTTT
CDR3aa: CASSQGARTEAFF

d_gene: TRBD1
j_gene: TRBJ1-2
abundance: few
v_gene: TRBV7-2
CDR3nt: TGTGCCAGCAGCTTTGGGACAGGGGGTGGCTATGGCTACACCTTC
CDR3aa: CASSFGTGGGYGYTF

d_gene: .
j_gene: TRBJ2-7
abundance: .
v_gene: TRBV7-2
CDR3nt: TGTGCCAGCAGCGTAACTAGGGGAGTCTCGCAGCAGTACTTC
CDR3aa: CASSVTRGVSQQYF

d_gene: .
j_gene: TRBJ2-7
abundance: .
v_gene: TRBV28
CDR3nt: TGTGCCAGCAGGACCTTTAGGGGATCCTACGAGCAGTACTTC
CDR3aa: CASRTFRGSYEQYF

d_gene: .
j_gene: TRBJ2-3
abundance: .
v_gene: TRBV14
CDR3nt: TGTGCCAGCAGCCGCAGGGGCGAGGCGCAGTATTTT
CDR3aa: CASSRRGEAQYF

d_gene: TRBD1
j_gene: TRBJ2-1
abundance: .
v_gene: TRBV5-6
CDR3nt: TGTGCCAGCAGCCCGACAGGGCGGACGAGCAATGAGCAGTTCTTC
CDR3aa: CASSPTGRTSNEQFF

d_gene: TRBD1
j_gene: TRBJ2-7
abundance: .
v_gene: TRBV6-6
CDR3nt: TGTGCCAGCAGTTACTCGACGGGACAGGGGAGCTACGAGCAGTACTTC
CDR3aa: CASSYSTGQGSYEQYF

d_gene: TRBD2
j_gene: TRBJ2-5
abundance: .
v_gene: TRBV7-7
CDR3nt: TGTGCTAGCAGCTTAGGGGGGCTAGCGGGACACCAAGAGACCCAGTACTTC
CDR3aa: CASSLGGLAGHQETQYF

d_gene: TRBD1
j_gene: TRBJ2-5
abundance: .
v_gene: TRBV6-1
CDR3nt: TGTGCCAGCAGCGGACAGGGGGGCGGGAGCGAGACCCAGTACTTC
CDR3aa: CASSGQGGGSETQYF

d_gene: .
j_gene: TRBJ2-1
abundance: .
v_gene: TRBV7-2
CDR3nt: TGTGCCAGCAGGCGCGGGACGGTCATGTACAATGAGCAGTTCTTC
CDR3aa: CASRRGTVMYNEQFF

d_gene: .
j_gene: TRBJ2-7
abundance: .
v_gene: TRBV10-2
CDR3nt: TGCGCCAGCAGTGCAGACAGCTCCTACGAGCAGTACTTC
CDR3aa: CASSADSSYEQYF

d_gene: .
j_gene: TRBJ2-3
abundance: few
v_gene: TRBV14
CDR3nt: TGTGCCAGCAGCTTACAGGCAGATACGCAGTATTTT
CDR3aa: CASSLQADTQYF

d_gene: .
j_gene: TRBJ2-1
abundance: .
v_gene: TRBV11-3
CDR3nt: TGTGCCAGCAGCTTAGAGGGCAGGGGTGTAGATGAGCAGTTCTTC
CDR3aa: CASSLEGRGVDEQFF

d_gene: .
j_gene: TRBJ2-3
abundance: .
v_gene: TRBV5-8
CDR3nt: TGTGCCAGCAGCCCGAGAGGGGAGGTCACAGATACGCAGTATTTT
CDR3aa: CASSPRGEVTDTQYF

d_gene: .
j_gene: TRBJ2-1
abundance: .
v_gene: TRBV30
CDR3nt: TGTGCCTGGAGTCCTCAACCCGGCGAGGGTTTCTCCTACAATGAGCAGTTCTTC
CDR3aa: CAWSPQPGEGFSYNEQFF

d_gene: .
j_gene: TRBJ1-2
abundance: .
v_gene: TRBV7-6
CDR3nt: TGTGCCAGCAGCTTATCTCGGCAGGGAGGGTTTGAGAGCTATGGCTACACCTTC
CDR3aa: CASSLSRQGGFESYGYTF

d_gene: .
j_gene: TRBJ2-6
abundance: once
v_gene: TRBV5-1
CDR3nt: TGCGCCAGCAGCTTGGTTCAGGGGAGTGCTTCTGGGGCCAACGTCCTGACTTTC
CDR3aa: CASSLVQGSASGANVLTF

d_gene: .
j_gene: TRBJ2-1
abundance: .
v_gene: TRBV27
CDR3nt: TGTGCCAGCAGCCCGAACCCGGACAGAAAGGGACTTGTTTTCTTC
CDR3aa: CASSPNPDRKGLVFF

d_gene: .
j_gene: TRBJ1-3
abundance: .
v_gene: TRBV27
CDR3nt: TGTGCCAGCAGACAGAACCAGGGTGGAAACACCATATATTTT
CDR3aa: CASRQNQGGNTIYF

d_gene: TRBD2
j_gene: TRBJ2-7
abundance: .
v_gene: TRBV30
CDR3nt: TGTGCCTGGGATGGCCTAGCGGGTGGTGAGCAGTACTTC
CDR3aa: CAWDGLAGGEQYF

d_gene: .
j_gene: TRBJ1-2
abundance: .
v_gene: TRBV9
CDR3nt: TGTGCCAGCAGCGAGCGGACAACTGGCTACACCTTC
CDR3aa: CASSERTTGYTF

d_gene: .
j_gene: TRBJ1-1
abundance: once
v_gene: TRBV7-6
CDR3nt: TGTGCCAGCAGCTTAAATGGGGGCCCGAACACTGAAGCTTTCTTT
CDR3aa: CASSLNGGPNTEAFF

d_gene: .
j_gene: TRBJ1-5
abundance: .
v_gene: TRBV15
CDR3nt: TGTGCCACCAGCAGAGATATTCTCAATCAGCCCCAGCATTTT
CDR3aa: CATSRDILNQPQHF

d_gene: TRBD1
j_gene: TRBJ1-2
abundance: .
v_gene: TRBV28
CDR3nt: TGTGCCAGCGCACCCCCCGGACAGGGGTATGGCTACACCTTC
CDR3aa: CASAPPGQGYGYTF

d_gene: .
j_gene: TRBJ1-1
abundance: .
v_gene: TRBV20-1
CDR3nt: TGCAGTGTTGAGGGGAATACTGAAGCTTTCTTT
CDR3aa: CSVEGNTEAFF

d_gene: .
j_gene: TRBJ1-1
abundance: .
v_gene: TRBV4-3
CDR3nt: TGCGCCAGCAGCCAAGATCGGGGCACTGAAGCTTTCTTT
CDR3aa: CASSQDRGTEAFF

d_gene: TRBD1
j_gene: TRBJ1-1
abundance: .
v_gene: TRBV4-3
CDR3nt: TGCGCCAGCAGCCAAGAGGCGGGGACAGCGAACACTGAAGCTTTCTTT
CDR3aa: CASSQEAGTANTEAFF

d_gene: TRBD1
j_gene: TRBJ1-5
abundance: .
v_gene: TRBV28
CDR3nt: TGTGCCAGCAGTTTATACTCAGGGGGGAATCAGCCCCAGCATTTT
CDR3aa: CASSLYSGGNQPQHF

d_gene: TRBD1
j_gene: TRBJ1-5
abundance: .
v_gene: TRBV6-4
CDR3nt: TGTGCCAGCAGCCCAGGGGGAGATCAGCCCCAGCATTTT
CDR3aa: CASSPGGDQPQHF

d_gene: TRBD2
j_gene: TRBJ2-7
abundance: .
v_gene: TRBV28
CDR3nt: TGTGCCAGTCAGATAGCGGGAGGGCCTTTCGTTATTCTCCGCGTTGCGGACGAGCAGTACTTC
CDR3aa: CASQIAGGPFVILRVADEQYF